A selection of T cell receptor beta chains follows, all from one sample in a study of regulatory T cells in long-lasting Graves disease. TCRdb recomputed calls from the multiplex PCR reads with MiXCR, one row per CDR3 protein. The table lists approximately 400,000 distinct CDR3 sequences, approximately 15% of them singletons. This sample was shared with a second study, whose subject was T cells in Graves' hyperthyroidism and ophthalmopathy.

Material: peripheral blood mononuclear cells (PBMCs), obtained at new diagnosis, from a patient treated with antithyroid drugs. The receptors come from a woman in her forties with Graves disease. CDR3s include the opening cysteine and the closing phenylalanine or tryptophan. D genes are given only for firm matches. Some rows mark clone size as missing; the rest say once, few, many or name a class of expanded clone.

len	v_gene	abundance	d_gene	j_gene	CDR3nt	CDR3aa
15	TRBV15	many	-	TRBJ2-5	TGTGCCACCAGCAGAGATTACAGGGATGGGGAGACCCAGTACTTC	CATSRDYRDGETQYF
15	TRBV30	many	TRBD2	TRBJ2-1	TGTGCCTGGAGCGAGGGACTAGCGGGGCACAATGAGCAGTTCTTC	CAWSEGLAGHNEQFF
17	TRBV12-3/TRBV12-4	few	TRBD2	TRBJ2-7	TGTGCCAGCAGTTTAGGGCTAGCGGCAGGCGGGGCCTACGAGCAGTACTTC	CASSLGLAAGGAYEQYF
15	TRBV7-9	few	TRBD1	TRBJ1-1	TGTGCCAGCAGCTTGGGCTATGGACAGGCGAATGAAGCTTTCTTT	CASSLGYGQANEAFF
14	TRBV28	few	-	TRBJ1-5	TGTGCCAGCAAGGAGGGGACGAGCAATCAGCCCCAGCATTTT	CASKEGTSNQPQHF
15	TRBV10-3	-	TRBD2	TRBJ2-5	TGTGCCATCAGTGAGGTGTGGGGGGGGCAAGAGACCCAGTACTTC	CAISEVWGGQETQYF
13	TRBV15	few	-	TRBJ2-3	TGTGCCACCAGCAAAACGCGCACAGATACGCAGTATTTT	CATSKTRTDTQYF
13	TRBV30	many	TRBD1	TRBJ2-1	TGTGCCTGGAGTGTACAGGGGGTGTATGAGCAGTTCTTC	CAWSVQGVYEQFF
18	TRBV28	few	TRBD2	TRBJ2-1	TGTGCCAGCAGTTGGTCAGGGTCTCGGCTAGCGGGGAACAATGAGCAGTTCTTC	CASSWSGSRLAGNNEQFF
17	TRBV12-3/TRBV12-4	many	TRBD2	TRBJ2-1	TGTGCCAGCAGTTTAGAACTAGCGGGAGGCCGGGGGAATGAGCAGTTCTTC	CASSLELAGGRGNEQFF
14	TRBV6-1	many	-	TRBJ2-7	TGTGCCAGCAGTCGGGGGACCTGGGAGTTGGAGCAGTACTTC	CASSRGTWELEQYF
13	TRBV2	many	TRBD1	TRBJ2-5	TGTGCCAGCAGTAAGACAGGGTCGGAGACCCAGTACTTC	CASSKTGSETQYF
14	TRBV19	few	TRBD2	TRBJ2-2	TGTGCCAGTAGTATAAGGGCGGGAGCGGGGGAGCTGTTTTTT	CASSIRAGAGELFF
13	TRBV11-2	many	-	TRBJ2-7	TGTGCCAGCAGCTTAATTTTGGGATACGAGCAGTACTTC	CASSLILGYEQYF
15	TRBV19	-	TRBD1	TRBJ2-2	TGTGCCAGCTACTTCCGGACAGGGTTCACCGGGGAGCTGGTTTTT	CASYFRTGFTGELVF
14	TRBV12-5	-	-	TRBJ2-1	TGTGCTAGTGGTAAGGATGAGAGGGCCCATGAGCAGTTCTTC	CASGKDERAHEQFF
13	TRBV18	few	-	TRBJ2-5	TGTGCCAGCTCACCAGAGGGGCGGGAGACCCAGTACTTC	CASSPEGRETQYF
14	TRBV6-5	many	-	TRBJ2-7	TGTGCCAGCAGCTACACCGGGGAGAGGAACGAGCAGTACTTC	CASSYTGERNEQYF
16	TRBV14	many	-	TRBJ2-7	TGTGCCAGCAGCCTCCAGGGGTCTAGGATCTCCTACGAGCAGTACTTC	CASSLQGSRISYEQYF
14	TRBV7-8	-	-	TRBJ1-6	TGTGCCAGCAGCTTCACACAAGATAATTCACCCCTCCACTTT	CASSFTQDNSPLHF
11	TRBV3-1	many	-	TRBJ2-5	TGTGCCACGCGGTTGGAAGAGACCCAGTACTTC	CATRLEETQYF
17	TRBV2	many	TRBD2	TRBJ2-5	TGTGCCAGCAAGGAGATCTGGACTAGCGGGTACCAAGAGACCCAGTACTTC	CASKEIWTSGYQETQYF
14	TRBV6-1	-	TRBD1	TRBJ1-3	TGTGCCGTCAGGGGGGCGAGCTCTGGAAACACCATATATTTT	CAVRGASSGNTIYF
13	TRBV10-3	many	-	TRBJ2-3	TGTGCCATCAGGCCTAGCCCCTCGGATACGCAGTATTTT	CAIRPSPSDTQYF
13	TRBV7-2	many	-	TRBJ2-1	TGTGCCAGCAGCTTATTGGGTTACAATGAGCAGTTCTTC	CASSLLGYNEQFF
14	TRBV28	few	-	TRBJ1-5	TGTGCCAGCATTCAGAGGCTTAGCAATCAGCCCCAGCATTTT	CASIQRLSNQPQHF
16	TRBV28	many	-	TRBJ1-4	TGTGCCAGCAGCCTATCTGGGGGGGGCTGGGGTGAAAAACTGTTTTTT	CASSLSGGGWGEKLFF
15	TRBV19	-	-	TRBJ1-5	TGTGCCAGTAGTACTGGGACTTACCCCATTCAGCCCCAGCATTTT	CASSTGTYPIQPQHF
14	TRBV3-1	-	-	TRBJ1-4	TGTGCCAGCAGCCAAGATCGGTCTAATGAAAAACTGTGTTTT	CASSQDRSNEKLCF
14	TRBV12-3/TRBV12-4	many	TRBD1	TRBJ1-1	TGTGCCAGCAGTCAACAGGGGGAGGACACTGAAGCTTTCTTT	CASSQQGEDTEAFF
15	TRBV20-1	many	TRBD2	TRBJ2-7	TGCAGTGCTTTACAGAGGACTAGCGGGGGCTACGAGCAGTACTTC	CSALQRTSGGYEQYF
17	TRBV6-5	many	TRBD2	TRBJ2-1	TGTGCCAGCAGTTACTCGATAGGACTAGCGGGTGTCAATGAGCAGTTCTTC	CASSYSIGLAGVNEQFF
15	TRBV9	many	-	TRBJ1-1	TGTGCCAGCAGCGTAGCCGCTACAGTGAACACTGAAGCTTTCTTT	CASSVAATVNTEAFF
17	TRBV29-1	many	TRBD2	TRBJ2-7	TGCAGCGTCGCCCGACTAGCGGGAGGGCCCGGAACCTACGAGCAGTACTTC	CSVARLAGGPGTYEQYF
15	TRBV12-3/TRBV12-4	many	TRBD1	TRBJ1-4	TGTGCCAGCAGCCCGCCGGACAGGGGGGATGAAAAACTGTTTTTT	CASSPPDRGDEKLFF
16	TRBV12-3/TRBV12-4	many	TRBD1	TRBJ1-6	TGTGCCAGCAGTTTAAGACAGGGGGCCTATAATTCACCCCTCCACTTT	CASSLRQGAYNSPLHF
15	TRBV29-1	many	TRBD2	TRBJ2-5	TGCAGCGTTGAGTATCCGGGACTAGGAGGGGAGACCCAGTACTTC	CSVEYPGLGGETQYF
13	TRBV19	few	-	TRBJ1-3	TGTGCCAGCCAACGGACAGTCGGAAACACCATATATTTT	CASQRTVGNTIYF
13	TRBV20-1	-	-	TRBJ1-1	TGCAGTGCCCCAAACGGGGGTGGCACTGAAGCTTTCTTT	CSAPNGGGTEAFF
15	TRBV12-3/TRBV12-4	-	TRBD1	TRBJ1-4	TGTGCCAGCAGTATCCGGGACAGGGGGCCTGAAAAACTGTTTTTT	CASSIRDRGPEKLFF
12	TRBV6-5	-	-	TRBJ2-7	TGTGCCAGCAGTTGGGACACGGGGGAGCAGTACTTC	CASSWDTGEQYF
16	TRBV6-1	-	TRBD1	TRBJ2-7	TGTGCCAGCAGTCGGGCCGGACAGGGCCTACTCTACGAGCAGTACTTC	CASSRAGQGLLYEQYF
16	TRBV6-1	-	-	TRBJ2-3	TGTGCCAGCAGCCTAGCTAGCTCTCCAAGGGCAGATACGCAGTATTTT	CASSLASSPRADTQYF
15	TRBV28	many	TRBD2	TRBJ2-5	TGTGCCAGCAGCCCCGGGGGGACCGGGGGGGGGACCCAGTACTTC	CASSPGGTGGGTQYF
14	TRBV7-2	many	TRBD2	TRBJ2-7	TGTGCCAGCAGCTCGAGACTAGCGGGAGCCGAGCAGTACTTC	CASSSRLAGAEQYF
14	TRBV19	-	TRBD1	TRBJ2-7	TGTGCCAGTAGTAAGACAGGGGCCTCCTACGAGCAGTACTTC	CASSKTGASYEQYF
14	TRBV27	many	TRBD2	TRBJ2-1	TGTGCCAGCAGTTTAGCGGGAGGGAACAATGAGCAGTTCTTC	CASSLAGGNNEQFF
15	TRBV28	-	TRBD2	TRBJ2-1	TGTGCCAGCAGTTTACGGGCTAGCGGGAGCGATGAGCAGTTCTTC	CASSLRASGSDEQFF
20	TRBV5-1	-	TRBD2	TRBJ2-1	TGCGCCAGCAGCTTGGATAACTCCGGGACTAGCGGGGCGAAAGGGGGTGAGCAGTTCTTC	CASSLDNSGTSGAKGGEQFF
17	TRBV25-1	few	-	TRBJ2-2	TGTGCCAGCAGTGAAGCCCCCCCAGGGGCAAACACCGGGGAGCTGTTTTTT	CASSEAPPGANTGELFF
17	TRBV5-6	-	TRBD2	TRBJ2-7	TGTGCCAGCAGCTTGCAGGTGACTAGCGGGACCTCCTACGAGCAGTACTTC	CASSLQVTSGTSYEQYF
15	TRBV27	many	-	TRBJ2-7	TGTGCCAGCAGTTTACCCAGGACTCCTACCTACGAGCAGTACTTC	CASSLPRTPTYEQYF
15	TRBV13	many	-	TRBJ2-1	TGTGCCAGCAGCCTAGGGACGGTCTCCTACAATGAGCAGTTCTTC	CASSLGTVSYNEQFF